Given below is one TCR beta chain in context. All enrollees were about 18 to 90 years old and from 25 or so US areas. Participants in the exposed group had met a COVID-19 case in the 2 weeks before joining the study. This entry is derived from a study of blood T cell repertoires in COVID-19. Authors' analysis steps: Amplification from reference gene primers served as the basis for estimated nucleated cell counts. The data were produced by immunoSEQ multiplex PCR, yet TCRdb's version contains in-frame clones alone and is incomplete. The DNA was the basis for D and trimming; V, J and clone size are from that table. Among approximately 150,000 clones, approximately 80% were seen once, and the ten largest hold roughly 5.6%. This sequence was found in a man aged 70 or older who had been exposed to COVID-19. The sequenced material came from PBMCs or T cells enriched from blood (not recorded which).

CDR3 DNA sequence: TGTGCCAGCAGTCCAGGGGGCTCGTATGGCTACACCTTC. The encoded protein is CASSPGGSYGYTF. The chain links TRBV12-3 or TRBV12-4 to TRBJ1-2; 8 nucleotides align to TRBD1. This CDR3 contains 13 residues. Germline trimming cut 5 bases from V and 5 bases from J; bases unmatched to any gene: 4.